The entry below gives a single TCR beta chain sequence along with its context. This entry is derived from a study of control samples from healthy donors and cancer patients. Data came from immunoSEQ multiplex PCR; TCRdb stores just in-frame clones and leaves some out. The repertoire holds 150,000 to 200,000 clones, with just under 95% as singletons. The CDR3 loop spans 15 amino acids. V dropped 5 bases and J dropped 1 base, with 15 bases sitting between them. CDR1 and CDR2 from the germline V gene are SGHTS and YDEGEE. The sample taken for sequencing was blood. The TCR sequence derives from a woman between 40 and 50 years old in good health. This chain uses TRBV5-8 with TRBJ1-1; D uncertain. The CDR3 DNA reads as TGTGCCAGCAGTCTTGGCAGAATAAAGAACACTGAAGCTTTCTTT. This sequence encodes CASSLGRIKNTEAFF. Full variable domain (rest looked up from reference TRBV5-8 and TRBJ1-1): EAGVTQSPTHLIKTRGQQATLRCSPISGHTSVYWYQQALGLGLQFLLWYDEGEERNRGNFPPRFSGRQFPNYSSELNVNALELEDSALYLCASSLGRIKNTEAFFGQGTRLTVV.